This paragraph covers one T cell receptor beta chain sequence. CDR3 length: 14 amino acids. Germline CDR1 MNHEY, CDR2 SMNVEV (reference sequence). The ends were cut back, 5 bases at V and 1 base at J, with 11 bases in the middle. The data are from a study of blood T cell repertoires in COVID-19. Assay: immunoSEQ multiplex PCR; the TCRdb copy retains only in-frame clones and omits some. Here the sample spans fewer than 60,000 clones, roughly 79% being singletons. Sequenced: peripheral blood. The chain is built from TRBV27 and TRBJ1-1; D is possibly TRBD1 (6 bases). This TCR was recovered from a man aged 55 to 69 with acute or convalescent COVID-19. The CDR3 coding sequence is TGTGCCAGCAGTGAACAGGGAGCGAACACTGAAGCTTTCTTT. Translation: CASSEQGANTEAFF.